This TCR beta chain was captured in a study of shared clonotypes between healthy human individuals. V was cut by 1 base and J by 4 bases, with 14 bases left in between. The germline CDR1 and CDR2 sequences are LNHNV and YYDKDF (reference sequence). The CDR3 length is 16 residues. Libraries were prepared by immunoSEQ multiplex PCR; TCRdb keeps only in-frame clonotypes and omits some of them. Of approximately 620,000 clones in the sample, roughly 97% were seen once. The source of this sequence is a woman in her twenties or thirties in good health. The chain combines TRBV15 with TRBJ2-1; D is perhaps TRBD1 or TRBD2 (6 bases each). Input material: naive CD4+ T cells sorted from blood. The sample's subset: CD45RA+ positively selected. CDR3 in DNA: TGTGCCACCAGCAGAGGGGCGACAGGAGGGTACAATGAGCAGTTCTTC. Encoded protein: CATSRGATGGYNEQFF.